The 9 T cell receptor beta chains below all came from one sample that was sequenced in a study of regulatory T cells in long-lasting Graves disease. Building the TCR beta libraries relied on iRepertoire HTBI primers, and CDR3 regions underwent Arm-PCR. Via MiXCR, TCRdb re-called the multiplex PCR reads, giving one row per CDR3 protein. The repertoire includes some 300,000 distinct CDR3 sequences, roughly a fifth of them detected once, and 56% sits in the top ten. The time point is: persistent/refractory GD, antithyroid drugs over 5 years with positive TRAb. Extracted RNA from PBMCs served as the source of the TCR library. This specimen consisted of peripheral blood mononuclear cells (PBMCs), obtained when the disease was refractory, from a patient treated with antithyroid drugs. Receptor source: a female donor with Graves disease.

This clonotype was counted between two and nine times. The V gene is TRBV6-4, the J gene TRBJ1-1, with D perhaps matching TRBD1 (6 bases). V shed 5 bases and J shed 1 base, with 11 bases lying between them. This CDR3 is 14 amino acids long. Germline V lookup: CDR1 MRHNA, CDR2 SNTAGT. CDR3 bases: TGTGCCAGCAGTCCCAGGGGAACGAACACTGAAGCTTTCTTT. Protein product: CASSPRGTNTEAFF.

The V gene is TRBV28, the J gene TRBJ1-1, with 10 bases matching TRBD1. The V segment lost 6 bases and the J segment 7 bases; nucleotides outside the gene matches: 8. Germline CDR1 and CDR2: MDHEN and SYDVKM. The CDR3 runs 14 residues. This CDR3 reads CASRSGTGADEAFF. As DNA, the CDR3 is TGTGCCAGCAGATCCGGGACAGGGGCCGATGAAGCTTTCTTT.

In this sample, this clonotype turned up many times. The chain is built from TRBV29-1 and TRBJ1-1; D is perhaps TRBD1 (6 bases). Trimming pared 1 base from V and 5 bases from J, leaving 14 bases between. The germline CDR1 and CDR2 sequences are SQVTM and ANQGSEA. The CDR3 extends over 14 amino acids. CDR3 sequence reads: CSVEAADRRTEAFF. The CDR3, as DNA: TGCAGCGTTGAAGCCGCAGACAGGCGGACTGAAGCTTTCTTT.

This clonotype has more than one count but fewer than ten. V usage is TRBV7-9 and J usage is TRBJ2-5; either TRBD1 or TRBD2 may fit D (6 bases each). Germline V CDR1 and CDR2: SEHNR, FQNEAQ (reference sequence). The V gene lost 2 bases and the J gene lost 4 bases, with 17 bases spanning the gap. The CDR3 runs to 16 residues. In nucleotides, the CDR3 is TGTGCCAGCAGCTTACGTGGGTCGGGGGCTCGAGAGACCCAGTACTTC. Amino acid sequence: CASSLRGSGARETQYF.

This clonotype was counted between two and nine times. The J gene is TRBJ2-7, the V gene TRBV20-1; weak D call: TRBD1 (5 bases). This CDR3 contains 11 residues. Germline values: CDR1 DFQATT, CDR2 SNEGSKA (reference sequence). CDR3 bases: TGCAGCGCGCAACAGGCTAGGGAGCAGTACTTC. Its translation: CSAQQAREQYF.

This chain joins TRBV28 and TRBJ2-5; TRBD2 might be the D (5 bases). Trimming took 4 bases from V and 2 from J, leaving 14 bases between them. This CDR3 spans 15 amino acids. Per germline, CDR1 MDHEN and CDR2 SYDVKM. The CDR3 sequence is CASSSPDLIQETQYF. CDR3 nucleotide sequence: TGTGCCAGCAGTTCCCCGGACTTAATACAAGAGACCCAGTACTTC.

For this clonotype: A read error may account for a junction end that differs from germline. CDR3 sequence (DNA): TGTGCCAGCAGTTTAGGATCGGCCTCCCTCGGGGGGACCCAGTACTTC. It is translated as CASSLGSASLGGTQYF. V and J are TRBV7-2 and TRBJ2-5, with TRBD2 as a possible D gene (6 bases). Germline V CDR1 and CDR2: SGHTA, FQGNSA. The length of the CDR3 is 16 residues.

This clonotype was seen ten or more times. V and J are TRBV24-1 and TRBJ2-7, with D unresolved. The germline V gene has CDR1 KGHDR and CDR2 SFDVKD. CDR3 length: 13 amino acids. V was shortened by 0 bases and J by 4 bases, with 6 bases between the two germline ends. CDR3 sequence: CATSDLGGYEQYF. In nucleotides, the CDR3 is TGTGCCACCAGTGATTTGGGCGGATACGAGCAGTACTTC.

This clonotype occurred a few times. The rearrangement links TRBV5-6 to TRBJ2-7; D unresolved. V gave up 0 bases and J gave up 3 bases, with 16 bases separating them. The CDR3 runs to 16 residues. Germline V CDR1 and CDR2: SGHDT, YYEEEE. For the CDR3, the DNA is TGTGCCAGCAGCTTGGCAGGCGTAATCCCTCTCTACGAGCAGTACTTC. Translation: CASSLAGVIPLYEQYF.